This entry lists 8 T cell receptor beta chains sequenced from one sample in a study of post-analysis software for immune sequencing data. Regarding the study as a whole: Four or five TRBV segments were more frequent in patients than controls; TRBV5-6, TRBV5-1 and TRBV20-1 belonged to this group.

Incorporated into the TCR beta cDNA libraries were unique molecular identifiers, which served to reduce PCR and sequencing biases. TCRdb passed the PCR reads through MiXCR, listing each CDR3 protein once. The sample contains hundreds of thousands of distinct CDR3 sequences, 44% of which appear only once. Their recognized antigens are unknown. The specimen sequenced was blood. The origin of the receptors is a girl aged 5-17 years with multiple sclerosis.

This clonotype was seen more than once but under ten times. This chain joins TRBV5-1 and TRBJ1-4; D unresolved. Looked up from germline, CDR1 is SGHRS and CDR2 is YFSETQ. The CDR3 length is 15 residues. V was trimmed by 0 bases and J by 0 bases, leaving 6 bases between them. The CDR3 bases are TGCGCCAGCAGCTTGGGCAGCTCAACTAATGAAAAACTGTTTTTT. It codes for CASSLGSSTNEKLFF.

This clonotype came up a few times. V and J are TRBV9 and TRBJ1-2, with a tentative D call TRBD1 (5 bases). The CDR3 has 13 amino acids. CDR1 is SGDLS, CDR2 YYNGEE, per germline. V gave up 0 bases and J gave up 6 bases, with 9 bases separating them. This CDR3 is CASSVGGTDGYTF. CDR3 nucleotides: TGTGCCAGCAGCGTAGGGGGCACGGATGGCTACACCTTC. Drawing the rest from reference TRBV9 and TRBJ1-2, the complete variable domain is DSGVTQTPKHLITATGQRVTLRCSPRSGDLSVYWYQQSLDQGLQFLIQYYNGEERAKGNILERFSAQQFPDLHSELNLSSLELGDSALYFCASSVGGTDGYTFGSGTRLTVV.

This chain links TRBV7-9 with TRBJ2-5, with D perhaps matching TRBD2 (6 bases). This CDR3 contains 15 residues. V lost 5 bases, J lost 1 base, and 14 bases lay in between. Germline V lookup: CDR1 SEHNR, CDR2 FQNEAQ (reference sequence). As DNA, the CDR3 is TGTGCCAGCAGCCCCTCAGAGCGGGCCCAAGAGACCCAGTACTTC. Protein product: CASSPSERAQETQYF. Based on the CDR3 plus reference TRBV7-9 and TRBJ2-5, the full variable domain is DTGVSQNPRHKITKRGQNVTFRCDPISEHNRLYWYRQTLGQGPEFLTYFQNEAQLEKSRLLSDRFSAERPKGSFSTLEIQRTEQGDSAMYLCASSPSERAQETQYFGPGTRLLVL.

This clonotype came up once. V and J are TRBV11-2 and TRBJ2-4, with TRBD2 identical over 9 bases. CDR1 SGHAT and CDR2 FQNNGV come from the germline V gene. V shed 0 bases and J 3 bases; nucleotides not matched to a gene: 3. This CDR3 spans 16 amino acids. In nucleotides, the CDR3 is TGTGCCAGCAGCTTAGAGGCTAGCGGGAACAAAAACATTCAGTACTTC. Residues: CASSLEASGNKNIQYF.

The chain is built from TRBV28 and TRBJ2-5; 16 bases align to TRBD2. Per the germline V gene, CDR1 is MDHEN and CDR2 is SYDVKM. Trimming removed 6 bases from V and 0 bases from J; junction bases left unmatched: 13. The CDR3 is 20 amino acids. The CDR3 region has the DNA TGTGCCAGCAGAAATACTCCCGGGACTAGCGGGAGGGCGTACCAAGAGACCCAGTACTTC. The encoded protein is CASRNTPGTSGRAYQETQYF.

The chain uses TRBV5-1 and TRBJ2-7, with D perhaps TRBD2 (6 bases). The length of the CDR3 is 15 residues. CDR1 and CDR2 (germline): SGHRS, YFSETQ. Trimming cost V 1 base and J 0 bases, with 11 bases left between them. CDR3 sequence: CASSLSAGRSYEQYF. In DNA, the CDR3 is TGCGCCAGCAGCTTGTCAGCGGGTCGCTCCTACGAGCAGTACTTC.

The chain couples TRBV5-1 to TRBJ2-3, with a possible D match to TRBD2 (5 bases). There are 16 residues in the CDR3. The V gene lost 2 bases and the J gene lost 1 base, with 14 bases spanning the gap. Germline V lookup: CDR1 SGHRS, CDR2 YFSETQ. The CDR3 DNA sequence: TGCGCCAGCAGCTTCGGGGAAGTGGGAGGCACAGATACGCAGTATTTT. It encodes CASSFGEVGGTDTQYF.

Turning to this clonotype: A much larger clone differs by one base, so this may be a read error. V gene TRBV12-3 or TRBV12-4 combines with J gene TRBJ2-4, with 8 nucleotides matching TRBD1. The end of the DNA aligns better with TRBJ2-7, so the J call may be wrong. The CDR3 is 16 amino acids. The CDR3 reads CASTLGGWTGSYEQYF. CDR3 bases: TGTGCCAGCACCCTTGGAGGTTGGACAGGGAGCTACGAGCAGTACTTC.